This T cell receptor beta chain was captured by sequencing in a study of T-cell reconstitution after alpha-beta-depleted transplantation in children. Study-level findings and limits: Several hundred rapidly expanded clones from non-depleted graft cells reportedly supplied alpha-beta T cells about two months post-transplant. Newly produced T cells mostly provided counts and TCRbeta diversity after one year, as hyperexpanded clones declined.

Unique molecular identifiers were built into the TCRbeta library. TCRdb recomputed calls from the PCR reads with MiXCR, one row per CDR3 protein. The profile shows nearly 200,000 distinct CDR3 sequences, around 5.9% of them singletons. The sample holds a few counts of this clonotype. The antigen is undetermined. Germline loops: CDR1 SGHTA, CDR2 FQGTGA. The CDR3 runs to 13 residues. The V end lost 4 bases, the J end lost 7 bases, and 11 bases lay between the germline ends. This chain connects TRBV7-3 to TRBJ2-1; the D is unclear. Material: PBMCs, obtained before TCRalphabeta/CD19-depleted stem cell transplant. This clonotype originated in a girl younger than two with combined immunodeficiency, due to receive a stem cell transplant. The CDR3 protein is CASSSPGGNEQFF. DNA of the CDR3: TGTGCCAGCAGCTCCCCCGGTGGGAATGAGCAGTTCTTC. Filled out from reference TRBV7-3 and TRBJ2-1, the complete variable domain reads GAGVSQTPSNKVTEKGKYVELRCDPISGHTALYWYRQSLGQGPEFLIYFQGTGAADDSGLPNDRFFAVRPEGSVSTLKIQRTERGDSAVYLCASSSPGGNEQFFGPGTRLTVL.